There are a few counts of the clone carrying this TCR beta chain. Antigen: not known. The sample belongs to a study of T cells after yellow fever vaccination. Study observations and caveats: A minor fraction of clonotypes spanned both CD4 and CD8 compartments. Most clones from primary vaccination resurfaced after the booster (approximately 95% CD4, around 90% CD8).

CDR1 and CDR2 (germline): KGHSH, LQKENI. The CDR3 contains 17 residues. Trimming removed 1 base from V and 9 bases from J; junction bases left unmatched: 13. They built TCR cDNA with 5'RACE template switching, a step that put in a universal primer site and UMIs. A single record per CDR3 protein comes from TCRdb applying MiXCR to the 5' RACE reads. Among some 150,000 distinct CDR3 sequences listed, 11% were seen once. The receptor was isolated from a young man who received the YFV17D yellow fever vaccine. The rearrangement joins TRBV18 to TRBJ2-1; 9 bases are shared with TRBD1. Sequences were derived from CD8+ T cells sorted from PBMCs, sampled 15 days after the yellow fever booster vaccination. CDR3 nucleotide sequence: TGTGCCAGCTCACCACGTACTGGGACAGGGATCCTCGGTGAGCAGTTCTTC. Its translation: CASSPRTGTGILGEQFF.